These 15 T cell receptor beta chains originate from one sample sequenced in a study of T cell responses to AZD1222 COVID-19 vaccine. TCRdb's copy holds only in-frame clones and misses some; the assay was immunoSEQ multiplex PCR. The sample contains about 120,000 clones, roughly 88% of which appear only once. The sample in question was peripheral blood, obtained on day 0 of AZD1222 vaccination. Receptors originate from an adult in good health.

This clone came up many times. V usage is TRBV5-6 and J usage is TRBJ2-7; 8 bases line up with TRBD1. This CDR3 comprises 16 residues. Germline V lookup: CDR1 SGHDT, CDR2 YYEEEE. V was pared by 4 bases and J by 3 bases, with 12 bases of the junction left unmatched. CDR3 sequence: CASSEFPGQGNYEQYF. The CDR3 DNA sequence: TGTGCCAGCAGCGAGTTCCCTGGACAGGGTAACTACGAGCAGTACTTC.

This clone was recorded once. The V gene is TRBV6-5, the J gene TRBJ1-1; TRBD1 matches at 8 bases. The junction had 3 bases not matched to a gene; V was cut back by 5 bases and J by 1 base. The germline gives CDR1 MNHEY, CDR2 SVGAGI. The CDR3 has 14 amino acids. CDR3 sequence reads: CASSPGGPNTEAFF. In nucleotides, the CDR3 is TGTGCCAGCAGTCCAGGGGGCCCGAACACTGAAGCTTTCTTT.

The rearrangement links TRBV5-6 to TRBJ1-6, with 7 bases aligning to TRBD1. The CDR3 has 15 amino acids. The V gene end was trimmed by 4 bases and the J gene end by 9 bases; junction bases not matched to a gene: 10. Per the germline V gene, CDR1 is SGHDT and CDR2 is YYEEEE. The CDR3 nucleotides read TGTGCCAGCAGCCCAACAGGGGTCTCATCTTCACCCCTCCACTTT. Translation: CASSPTGVSSSPLHF. Together with reference TRBV5-6 and TRBJ1-6, the CDR3 gives the full variable domain: DAGVTQSPTHLIKTRGQQVTLRCSPKSGHDTVSWYQQALGQGPQFIFQYYEEEERQRGNFPDRFSGHQFPNYSSELNVNALLLGDSALYLCASSPTGVSSSPLHFGNGTRLTVT.

This chain connects TRBV28 to TRBJ1-2; no clear D. The germline CDR1 and CDR2 sequences are MDHEN and SYDVKM. This CDR3 region has 13 residues. Trimming took off 5 bases at V and 3 bases at J, with 10 bases between the two ends. The CDR3 here is CASSMTKDYGYTF. CDR3 in DNA: TGTGCCAGCAGTATGACGAAAGACTATGGCTACACCTTC.

The rearrangement uses TRBV4-1 and TRBJ2-3, with 16 positions matching TRBD2. Germline-derived CDR1 and CDR2 are MGHRA and YSYEKL. The CDR3 spans 18 residues. V shed 4 bases and J 3 bases; nucleotides not matched to a gene: 7. CDR3: CASSLGTSGGAITDTQYF. CDR3 coding DNA: TGCGCCAGCAGCCTCGGGACTAGCGGGGGGGCAATAACAGATACGCAGTATTTT.

The V call is TRBV5-5, the J call TRBJ2-7; D may be TRBD2 (5 bases). The germline V gene encodes CDR1 SGHKS and CDR2 YYEKEE (reference sequence). The CDR3 extends over 11 amino acids. V lost 5 bases to trimming and J lost 7 bases, with 10 bases between them. As DNA, the CDR3 is TGTGCCAGCAGAGGCAGAGGGGAGCAGTACTTC. Translation gives CASRGRGEQYF.

The gene calls are TRBV7-7 and TRBJ2-3; D call uncertain. The CDR3 contains 13 residues. Germline CDR1 and CDR2: SSHAT and FNYEAQ (reference sequence). With 1 base removed from V and 6 bases from J, the gap between germline ends came to 8 bases. As DNA, the CDR3 is TGTGCCAGCAGCTTAGAGCTCAGGGATACGCAGTATTTT. Translation gives CASSLELRDTQYF.

The J gene is TRBJ2-3, the V gene TRBV7-8; D unresolved. Germline CDR1 SGHVS, CDR2 FQNEAQ. CDR3 length: 14 amino acids. V lost 3 bases and J lost 4, with 11 bases in between. CDR3 in DNA: TGTGCCAGCAGCTTCTCAAGGCCCCCAGATACGCAGTATTTT. Its protein product is CASSFSRPPDTQYF.

This chain connects TRBV28 to TRBJ1-5; D is undetermined. V was shortened by 5 bases and J by 0 bases, with 11 bases between the two germline ends. This CDR3 region has 15 residues. CDR1 MDHEN and CDR2 SYDVKM come from the germline V gene. The CDR3 nucleotides are TGTGCCAGCAGTGCCCCCCGGGGTAGCAATCAGCCCCAGCATTTT. Translation: CASSAPRGSNQPQHF.

This sequence joins TRBV14 and TRBJ1-2; D may be TRBD1 (5 bases). The CDR3 extends over 16 amino acids. In germline, CDR1 is SGHDN, CDR2 FVKESK. The V gene lost 2 bases and the J gene lost 0 bases, with 13 bases spanning the gap. This CDR3 is CASSQLTGASNYGYTF. The CDR3 nucleotides are TGTGCCAGCAGCCAACTTACCGGGGCCTCTAACTATGGCTACACCTTC.

The J gene is TRBJ2-3, the V gene TRBV3-1 (or the pseudogene TRBV3-2), with D possibly called TRBD1 or TRBD2 (6 bases each). V lost 3 bases and J 4 bases, leaving 17 bases between the germline ends. Germline lookup yields CDR1 LGHDT and CDR2 YNNKEL (reference sequence). There are 16 residues in the CDR3. The CDR3 bases are TGTGCCAGCAGCCAGGGTACTAGGGGGGAATCAGATACGCAGTATTTT. Translating it yields CASSQGTRGESDTQYF.

This sequence joins TRBV5-1 and TRBJ2-6; D ambiguous. Germline V gives CDR1 SGHRS, CDR2 YFSETQ. The CDR3 extends over 16 amino acids. V was shortened by 0 bases and J by 0 bases, with 7 bases between the two germline ends. The CDR3 region is CASSLGHNSGANVLTF. The CDR3 DNA is TGCGCCAGCAGCTTGGGACACAACTCTGGGGCCAACGTCCTGACTTTC.

V gene TRBV6-5 combines with J gene TRBJ1-1; D is unclear. CDR3 length: 12 residues. Deletions cut 10 bases from V and 0 bases from J, with 9 bases between. CDR1 and CDR2 (germline): MNHEY, SVGAGI. CDR3 amino acids: CATTRLNTEAFF. In nucleotides, the CDR3 is TGTGCCACTACCCGATTGAACACTGAAGCTTTCTTT.

This rearrangement joins TRBV6-1 to TRBJ2-7; D is possibly TRBD1 (6 bases). In germline, CDR1 is MNHNS, CDR2 SASEGT. The V end was cut by 2 bases, the J end by 0 bases, with 11 bases between. This CDR3 has 15 residues. The CDR3, as DNA: TGTGCCAGCAGTGAACGGACAGAGGGCTCCTACGAGCAGTACTTC. Translated, it gives CASSERTEGSYEQYF.

The gene calls are TRBV2 and TRBJ1-5; weak D call: TRBD1 (5 bases). Germline assignment: CDR1 SNHLY and CDR2 FYNNEI. This CDR3 spans 14 amino acids. Trimming cost V 6 bases and J 5 bases, with 14 bases left between them. The CDR3 loop is CASSARVTYQPQHF. CDR3 sequence (DNA): TGTGCCAGCAGCGCCAGGGTCACTTATCAGCCCCAGCATTTT. Combining the CDR3 with reference TRBV2 and TRBJ1-5 gives the whole variable domain EPEVTQTPSHQVTQMGQEVILRCVPISNHLYFYWYRQILGQKVEFLVSFYNNEISEKSEIFDDQFSVERPDGSNFTLKIRSTKLEDSAMYFCASSARVTYQPQHFGDGTRLSIL.